This is a list of T cell receptor beta chains from one sample in a study of TIL therapy for anti-PD-1-resistant metastatic lung cancer. Using immunoSEQ multiplex PCR, the repertoire was profiled, and TCRdb retains in-frame clones only, with some absent. The sample lists about 100,000 clones; 65% were seen once. This material consisted of tumor tissue, taken at baseline. Receptors originate from a person aged 25 to 79 with non-small cell lung cancer. Each CDR3 is given with its conserved first and last residue. A D gene is named only where the DNA matches it firmly. The size of a clone is reported for some rows only, either as once, few or many, or as a class for expanded clones.

>.|TRBJ2-7|TRBV5-1|TRBD1
TGCGCCAGCAGCCTCGGACAGGGGGTATCGTTCGAGCAGTACTTC
CASSLGQGVSFEQYF
>.|TRBJ2-4|TRBV20-1|.
TGCAGTGTTAGTCGAGATCTAGCCAAAAACATTCAGTACTTC
CSVSRDLAKNIQYF
>.|TRBJ2-5|TRBV7-2|.
TGTGCCAGCAGCTTAAGGCTTGGCAGGGGTAGGGAGACCCAGTACTTC
CASSLRLGRGRETQYF
>.|TRBJ2-1|TRBV5-1|.
TGCGCCAGCAGCCACTACAATGAGCAGTTCTTC
CASSHYNEQFF
>.|TRBJ2-6|TRBV11-2|TRBD1
TGTGCCAGCAGCGCGACAGGGGTTGGCTCTGGGGCCAACGTCCTGACTTTC
CASSATGVGSGANVLTF
>.|TRBJ2-5|TRBV10-2|TRBD2
TGCGCCAGCAGGATGAGCGGGAGTCGTATTGAGACCCAGTACTTC
CASRMSGSRIETQYF
>.|TRBJ2-7|TRBV23-1|.
TGCGCCAGCAGTCAGGGTAGCGGAGGGTCCTACGAGCAGTACTTC
CASSQGSGGSYEQYF
>few|TRBJ2-7|TRBV11-2|.
TGTGCCAGCAGCTCCGGGACATGGCGCGAGCAGTACTTC
CASSSGTWREQYF
>.|TRBJ1-2|TRBV18|.
TGTGCCAGCTCACCTATCGGACGGAACTATGGCTACACCTTC
CASSPIGRNYGYTF
>few|TRBJ1-1|TRBV2|.
TGTGCCAGCAGTGAAATCGTAGGGCAGCTGAACACTGAAGCTTTCTTT
CASSEIVGQLNTEAFF
>.|TRBJ2-7|TRBV5-4|.
TGTGCCAGCAGCTTGGTTGGTCGCCACGAGCAGTACTTC
CASSLVGRHEQYF
>.|TRBJ1-5|TRBV24-1|TRBD1
TGTGCCACCAGTGATTTGGGGACAGTTCAGCCCCAGCATTTT
CATSDLGTVQPQHF
>few|TRBJ2-1|TRBV14|TRBD1
TGTGCCAGCAGCCAACATCCCGGGACAGGATCCAATGAGCAGTTCTTC
CASSQHPGTGSNEQFF
>.|TRBJ1-4|TRBV6-5|.
TGTGCCAGCCTAAGGGGCCCCACAACTAATGAAAAACTGTTTTTT
CASLRGPTTNEKLFF
>.|TRBJ2-2|TRBV7-2|TRBD1
TGTGCCAGCAGCTTGAGTGGGACAGGGGCCGGGGAGCTGTTTTTT
CASSLSGTGAGELFF
>.|TRBJ2-1|TRBV4-1|TRBD2
TGCGCCAGCAGCCAGCCTGGATTACTAGCGCCAGTTCAGCGTGAGCAGTTCTTC
CASSQPGLLAPVQREQFF
>.|TRBJ1-1|TRBV6-5|.
TGTGCCAGCAGTTACGGAATCGGAGTACAAGACACTGAAGCTTTCTTT
CASSYGIGVQDTEAFF
>.|TRBJ2-7|TRBV19|.
TGTGCCAGTGGGACGGGATTCCTCTACGAGCAGTACTTC
CASGTGFLYEQYF
>.|TRBJ1-4|TRBV6-5|.
TGTGCCATCTCTCTCGGGACGGCCGATGAAAAACTGTTTTTT
CAISLGTADEKLFF
>few|TRBJ1-6|TRBV30|TRBD1
TGTGCCTGGGCCGGACAGGGTCTATCACCCCTCCACTTT
CAWAGQGLSPLHF
>.|TRBJ2-7|TRBV20-1|.
TGCAGTGCTAGTCCCGACAAGGGTAGCTCCTACGAGCAGTACTTC
CSASPDKGSSYEQYF
>.|TRBJ2-3|TRBV28|.
TGTGCCAGCAGTTTAAGGTCCGGCACAGATACGCAGTATTTT
CASSLRSGTDTQYF
>few|TRBJ1-1|TRBV10-3|.
TGTGCCATCACGAGGGATGGGAACACTGAAGCTTTCTTT
CAITRDGNTEAFF
>many|TRBJ2-7|TRBV19|TRBD2
TGTGCCAGTAGCCTTCCGGGACTAGCGGGAGAGCACGAGCAGTACTTC
CASSLPGLAGEHEQYF
>.|TRBJ2-5|TRBV13|TRBD1
TGTGCCAGCAGCTTGGGGACAGGGGCCGGGGGAGAGACCCAGTACTTC
CASSLGTGAGGETQYF
>.|TRBJ2-3|TRBV6-4|TRBD2
TGTGCCAGCAGTGACGGTACTAGCGGGAAAAATACGCAGTATTTT
CASSDGTSGKNTQYF
>.|TRBJ2-5|TRBV11-2|TRBD2
TGTGCCAGCAGCTTCGGGATAGCGGGAAGAGAGACCCAGTACTTC
CASSFGIAGRETQYF
>few|TRBJ2-2|TRBV7-2|.
TGTGCCAGCAGCCCCGATAGAACGGGGGAGCTGTTTTTT
CASSPDRTGELFF
>.|TRBJ2-1|TRBV7-9|.
TGTGCCAGCAGCTTAGTCAGCTACAATGAGCAGTTCTTC
CASSLVSYNEQFF
>.|TRBJ1-5|TRBV29-1|.
TGCAGCGCCGAGGTCGGGTTCAATCAGCCCCAGCATTTT
CSAEVGFNQPQHF
>.|TRBJ2-7|TRBV5-1|.
TGCGCCAGCAGCTTAGAAGGGTACGAGCAGTACTTC
CASSLEGYEQYF
>.|TRBJ1-5|TRBV6-6|.
TGTGCCAGCAAATATGTATGGGATCAGCCCCAGCATTTT
CASKYVWDQPQHF
>.|TRBJ2-5|TRBV6-5|.
TGTGCCAGCAGACGGGACCTCTACGGAGCCCAGTACTTC
CASRRDLYGAQYF
>.|TRBJ2-1|TRBV2|.
TGTGCCAGTCCGCGGGACACTCCCTACAATGAGCAGTTCTTC
CASPRDTPYNEQFF
>.|TRBJ2-7|TRBV10-2|TRBD2
TGCGCCAGCAATGCGGGGGGGGCTCACGAGCAGTACTTC
CASNAGGAHEQYF
>few|TRBJ2-7|TRBV4-1|.
TGCGCCAGCAGCCCCCGTTTGGGGTACGAGCAGTACTTC
CASSPRLGYEQYF
>few|TRBJ2-3|TRBV19|.
TGTGCCAGTAGTATGTGGTTGGGGGTCCGGGCCTCCACAGATACGCAGTATTTT
CASSMWLGVRASTDTQYF
>.|TRBJ1-2|TRBV7-9|.
TGTGCCAGCAGCTTAGAAGGGCGGGGACTGGGCTACACCTTC
CASSLEGRGLGYTF
>.|TRBJ1-4|TRBV12-3/TRBV12-4|.
TGTGCCAGCAGTTTTGCTGATGAAAAACTGTTTTTT
CASSFADEKLFF
>few|TRBJ2-2|TRBV14|.
TGTGCCAGCAGCCAATCTCGGTGGAGCACCGGGGAGCTGTTTTTT
CASSQSRWSTGELFF
>.|TRBJ2-1|TRBV24-1|.
TGTGCCACCAGTGATCCCTCGACTGTGTTGAATGAGCAGTTCTTC
CATSDPSTVLNEQFF
>.|TRBJ2-6|TRBV7-2|.
TGTGCCAGCAGCAAATCAGGTGGCGGGACTTCCCGTGGGGCCAACGTCCTGACTTTC
CASSKSGGGTSRGANVLTF
>.|TRBJ2-1|TRBV7-9|TRBD2
TGTGCCAGCAGCGTTAGCGGGGGCTCCTACAATGAGCAGTTCTTC
CASSVSGGSYNEQFF
>.|TRBJ1-6|TRBV12-5|.
TGTGCTAGTGGTTCATACCTACGCCCCCACTTT
CASGSYLRPHF
>few|TRBJ2-2|TRBV7-9|.
TGTGCCAGCAGCCCCCAAACCGGGGAGCTGTTTTTT
CASSPQTGELFF
>.|TRBJ2-7|TRBV6-5|.
TGTGCCAGCAGTTACAACAGGGTCCTCACCTACGAGCAGTACTTC
CASSYNRVLTYEQYF
>.|TRBJ2-1|TRBV5-4|.
TGTGCCAGCAGCCCAGGGACCTCCTACAATGAGCAGTTCTTC
CASSPGTSYNEQFF
>.|TRBJ2-5|TRBV5-4|TRBD2
TGTGCCAGCAGCTTGTTAGCGGGGGGGCAAGAGACCCAGTACTTC
CASSLLAGGQETQYF
>.|TRBJ2-2|TRBV5-4|.
TGTGCCAGCAGCTGGGACGGGGGGGAGCTGTTTTTT
CASSWDGGELFF
>.|TRBJ1-1|TRBV20-1|.
TGCAGTGCTAGTGATTGGGGGCTCGCTGAAGCTTTCTTT
CSASDWGLAEAFF
>once|TRBJ1-1|TRBV29-1|.
TGCAGCTCCACCCGGGACACACATCCCCTAGAAGCTTTCTTT
CSSTRDTHPLEAFF
>.|TRBJ2-1|TRBV6-2/TRBV6-3|.
TGTGCCAGCAGTTACGGGGTGGGGGGAAACAATGAGCAGTTCTTC
CASSYGVGGNNEQFF
>.|TRBJ2-1|TRBV6-2/TRBV6-3|.
TGTGCCAGCAGTCGGGCCCCCTACAATGAGCAGTTCTTC
CASSRAPYNEQFF
>once|TRBJ2-1|TRBV6-6|.
TGTGCCAGCAGGGGGGACGTTTACAATGAGCAGTTCTTC
CASRGDVYNEQFF
>once|TRBJ1-1|TRBV7-9|.
TGTGCCAGCAACTTAGGACAGAACACTGAAGCTTTCTTT
CASNLGQNTEAFF
>.|TRBJ2-1|TRBV11-1|.
TGTGCCAGCAGCTTTTATAAGGTCGATGAGCAGTTCTTC
CASSFYKVDEQFF
>.|TRBJ2-3|TRBV4-3|TRBD2
TGCGCCAGCAGCCCCGGGACTAGCGGACTAAGCACAGATACGCAGTATTTT
CASSPGTSGLSTDTQYF